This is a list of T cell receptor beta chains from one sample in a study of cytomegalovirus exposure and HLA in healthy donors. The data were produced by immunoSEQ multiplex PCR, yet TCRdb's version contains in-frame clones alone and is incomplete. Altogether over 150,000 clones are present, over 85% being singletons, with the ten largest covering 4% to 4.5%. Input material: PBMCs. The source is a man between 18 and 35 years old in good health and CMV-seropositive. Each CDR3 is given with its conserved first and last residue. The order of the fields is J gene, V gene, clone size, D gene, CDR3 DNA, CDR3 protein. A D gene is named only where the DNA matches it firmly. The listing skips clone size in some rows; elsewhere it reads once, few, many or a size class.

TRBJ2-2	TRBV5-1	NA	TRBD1	TGCGCCAGCAAGCGGGGACAGGGGATTCTCACCGGGGAGCTGTTTTTT	CASKRGQGILTGELFF
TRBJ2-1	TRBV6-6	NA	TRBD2	TGTGCCAGCAGTTACCGGTCAAGCGGGAGCCACAATGAGCAGTTCTTC	CASSYRSSGSHNEQFF
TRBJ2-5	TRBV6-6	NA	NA	TGTGCCAGCAGGGCACTAGGGAAAGAGACCCAGTACTTC	CASRALGKETQYF
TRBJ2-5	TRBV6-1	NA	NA	TGTGCCAGCAGTGAAGAGGGGGATTGGGAGACCCAGTACTTC	CASSEEGDWETQYF
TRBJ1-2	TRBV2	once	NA	TGTGCCAGCACCACGGAGAACTATGGCTACACCTTC	CASTTENYGYTF
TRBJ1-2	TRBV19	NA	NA	TGTGCCAGTAGTAAAATTACCGGGGAGATGCGGGGCTACACCTTC	CASSKITGEMRGYTF
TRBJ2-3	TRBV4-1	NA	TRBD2	TGCGCCAGCAGCCAAATTGGGACTAGCGGTGATACGCAGTATTTT	CASSQIGTSGDTQYF
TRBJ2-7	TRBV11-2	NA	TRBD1	TGTGCCAGCGGGCTAGCCGACAGGGGGCGCGGGGAGCAGTACTTC	CASGLADRGRGEQYF
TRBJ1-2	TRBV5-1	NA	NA	TGCGCCAGCAGCTTGGTTGCGACAGTTCTCAGTACCTATGGCTACACCTTC	CASSLVATVLSTYGYTF
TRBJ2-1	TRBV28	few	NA	TGTGCCAGCCGCCCTACTTACAATGAGCAGTTCTTC	CASRPTYNEQFF
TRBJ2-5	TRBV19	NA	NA	TGTGCCAGCCGTAGAGGACAAAAATTGGGAGAGACCCAGTACTTC	CASRRGQKLGETQYF
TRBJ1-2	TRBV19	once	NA	TGTGCCAGTAGTATCCCAAGAGGTTACACCTTC	CASSIPRGYTF
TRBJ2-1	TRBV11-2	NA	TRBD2	TGTGCCAGCAGCCCCCGACTTCGACTAGCGGGAGGAGATGAGCAGTTCTTC	CASSPRLRLAGGDEQFF
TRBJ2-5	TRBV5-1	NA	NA	TGCGCCAGCAGCCCCCTTTGGGGGCAGGGGGAGACCCAGTACTTC	CASSPLWGQGETQYF
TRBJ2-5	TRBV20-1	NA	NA	TGCAGTGCTAACTCTGGAGAGACCCAGTACTTC	CSANSGETQYF
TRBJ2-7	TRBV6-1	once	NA	TGTGCCAGCAGTAGGAGTCGAGAGCAGTACTTC	CASSRSREQYF
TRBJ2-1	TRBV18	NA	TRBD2	TGTGCCAGCTCAACCGGGACTAGCACATACAATGAGCAGTTCTTC	CASSTGTSTYNEQFF
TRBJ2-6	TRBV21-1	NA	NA	TGTGCCAGCAGCAAAGTTTCACTAGCGGGAGGGTTTAGAGGGGCCAACGTCCTGACTTTC	CASSKVSLAGGFRGANVLTF
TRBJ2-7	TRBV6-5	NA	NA	TGTGCCAGCAGTTTCCGAGGACACCACCCCTCCTACGAGCAGTACTTC	CASSFRGHHPSYEQYF
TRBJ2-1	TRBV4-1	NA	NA	TGCGCCAGCAGCCAGCGACTAATTTCTTACAATGAGCAGTTCTTC	CASSQRLISYNEQFF
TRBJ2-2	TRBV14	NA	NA	TGTGCCAGCAGCCAATCCCGCGCCGGGGAGCTGTTTTTT	CASSQSRAGELFF
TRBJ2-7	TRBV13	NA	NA	TGTGCCAGCAGCTTCCATACGGGAGCCTACGAGCAGTACTTC	CASSFHTGAYEQYF
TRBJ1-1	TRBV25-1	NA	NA	TGTTTCTATACAGGGAACACTGAAGCTTTCTTT	CFYTGNTEAFF
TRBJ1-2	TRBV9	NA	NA	TGTGCCAGCAGCGTAGGTCGGGGGGGGGATGGCTACACCTTC	CASSVGRGGDGYTF
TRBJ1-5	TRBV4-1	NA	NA	TGCGCCAGCAGCCAAACGGTTAGCAATCAGCCCCAGCATTTT	CASSQTVSNQPQHF
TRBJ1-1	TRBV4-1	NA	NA	TGCGCCAGCAGCCAAGCAGGGATTGGCACTGAAGCTTTCTTT	CASSQAGIGTEAFF
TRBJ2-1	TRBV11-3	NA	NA	TGTGCCAGCAGCTTCGACCGACTGAGCTCCTACAATGAGCAGTTCTTC	CASSFDRLSSYNEQFF
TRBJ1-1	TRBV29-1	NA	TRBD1	TGCAGCGGAGACAGGGAAAAGAACACTGAAGCTTTCTTT	CSGDREKNTEAFF